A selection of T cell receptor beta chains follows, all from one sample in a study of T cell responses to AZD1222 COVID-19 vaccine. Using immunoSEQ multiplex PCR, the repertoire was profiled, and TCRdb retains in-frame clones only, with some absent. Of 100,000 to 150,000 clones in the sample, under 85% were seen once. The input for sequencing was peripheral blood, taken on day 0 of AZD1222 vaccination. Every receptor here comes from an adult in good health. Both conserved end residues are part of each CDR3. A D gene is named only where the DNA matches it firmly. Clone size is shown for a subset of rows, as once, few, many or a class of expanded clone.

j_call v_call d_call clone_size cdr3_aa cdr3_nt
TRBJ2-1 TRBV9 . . CASSVGIGTAAKVF .
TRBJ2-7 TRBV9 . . CASTLGEGPSYEQYF TGTGCCAGCACATTGGGAGAGGGGCCGTCCTACGAGCAGTACTTC
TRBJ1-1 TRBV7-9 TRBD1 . CASSPTTGANTEAFF TGTGCCAGCAGCCCCACGACAGGGGCGAACACTGAAGCTTTCTTT
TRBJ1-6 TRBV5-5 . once CASSLSGSYNSPLHF TGTGCCAGCAGCTTGAGTGGGTCCTATAATTCACCCCTCCACTTT
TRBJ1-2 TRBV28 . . CASSVHGEDGYTF TGTGCCAGCAGTGTCCACGGGGAGGATGGCTACACCTTC
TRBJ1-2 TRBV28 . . CASSLLGIGEGYTF TGTGCCAGCAGTTTGCTGGGCATAGGGGAAGGCTACACCTTC
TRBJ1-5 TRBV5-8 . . CASSRRGRGDQPQHF TGTGCCAGCAGCCGACGGGGACGAGGGGATCAGCCCCAGCATTTT
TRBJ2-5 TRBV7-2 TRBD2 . CASSSRTSVSETQYF TGTGCCAGCAGCTCCAGGACTAGTGTGTCTGAGACCCAGTACTTC
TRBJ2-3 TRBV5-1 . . CASSLAGGGDTQYF TGCGCCAGCAGCTTGGCAGGGGGAGGAGATACGCAGTATTTT
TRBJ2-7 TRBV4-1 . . CASSQIRDSAYEQYF TGCGCCAGCAGCCAAATCCGGGACTCAGCCTACGAGCAGTACTTC
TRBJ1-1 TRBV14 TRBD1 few CASSQGQGRGAFF TGTGCCAGCAGCCAAGGACAGGGTAGGGGAGCTTTCTTT
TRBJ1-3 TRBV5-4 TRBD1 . CASSFTGAGNTIYF TGTGCCAGCAGCTTCACAGGGGCCGGAAACACCATATATTTT
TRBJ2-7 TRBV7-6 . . CASSLTLESPTTYEQYF TGTGCCAGCAGCTTAACCTTGGAGAGTCCTACAACCTACGAGCAGTACTTC
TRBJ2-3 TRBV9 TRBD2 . CASSVRGGFTDTQYF TGTGCCAGCAGCGTACGGGGGGGATTCACAGATACGCAGTATTTT
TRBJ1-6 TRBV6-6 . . CASSHPRGELADNSPLHF TGTGCCAGCAGTCATCCTCGGGGGGAGCTTGCGGATAATTCACCCCTCCACTTT
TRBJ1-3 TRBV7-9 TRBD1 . CASSRQGAGDTIYF TGTGCCAGCAGCCGACAGGGGGCCGGGGACACCATATATTTT
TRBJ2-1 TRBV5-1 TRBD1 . CASSLAEGGTRGNEQFF TGCGCCAGCAGCTTGGCCGAAGGGGGCACAAGAGGCAATGAGCAGTTCTTC
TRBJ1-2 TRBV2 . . CASSEALRGPLGYGYTF TGTGCCAGCAGTGAAGCGCTTCGGGGGCCGCTTGGCTATGGCTACACCTTC
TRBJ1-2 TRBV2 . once CASTATSYGYTF TGTGCCAGCACCGCAACGAGCTATGGCTACACCTTC
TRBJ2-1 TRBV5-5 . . CASSLSQGKQFF TGTGCCAGCAGCTTGAGCCAGGGTAAGCAGTTCTTC
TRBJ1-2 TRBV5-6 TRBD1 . CASTPPGQGAGYTF TGTGCCAGCACCCCGCCGGGACAGGGGGCTGGCTACACCTTC
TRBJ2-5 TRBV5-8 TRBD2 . CASSFSGVETQYF TGTGCCAGCAGCTTCAGCGGGGTAGAGACCCAGTACTTC
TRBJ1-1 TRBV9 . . CASSVDGRVNTEAFF TGTGCCAGCAGCGTAGATGGACGGGTGAACACTGAAGCTTTCTTT
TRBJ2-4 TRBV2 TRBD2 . CASRKLAGGGIQYF TGTGCCAGCAGGAAACTAGCGGGGGGAGGCATTCAGTACTTC
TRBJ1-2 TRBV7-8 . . CASSLAGVVNYGYTF TGTGCCAGCAGCTTAGCGGGGGTCGTAAACTATGGCTACACCTTC
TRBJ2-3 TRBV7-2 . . CASGTDTQYF TGTGCCAGCGGTACAGATACGCAGTATTTT
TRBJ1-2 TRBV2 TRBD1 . CASSEQGAFGYTF TGTGCCAGCAGTGAACAGGGGGCGTTCGGCTACACCTTC
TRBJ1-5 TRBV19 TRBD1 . CASRSQGAGQPQHF TGTGCCAGTAGGTCGCAGGGGGCTGGACAGCCCCAGCATTTT
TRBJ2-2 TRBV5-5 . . CASSPVAGSSNTGELFF TGTGCCAGCAGCCCGGTGGCAGGTTCTTCGAACACCGGGGAGCTGTTTTTT
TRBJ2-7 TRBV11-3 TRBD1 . CASSSYRGNEQYF TGTGCCAGCAGCTCGTACAGGGGGAACGAGCAGTACTTC
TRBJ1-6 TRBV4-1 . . CASSQDPFSPLHF TGCGCCAGCAGCCAAGATCCGTTTTCACCCCTCCACTTT
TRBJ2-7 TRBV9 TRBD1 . CASSFNPGQPNSYEQYF TGTGCCAGCAGCTTCAACCCGGGACAGCCTAACTCCTACGAGCAGTACTTC
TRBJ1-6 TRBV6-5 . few CASEGSRNSSPLHF TGTGCCAGCGAGGGGTCCCGAAATAGTTCACCCCTCCACTTT
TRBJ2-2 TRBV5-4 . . CASSLPSNTGELFF TGTGCCAGCAGCTTACCCTCAAACACCGGGGAGCTGTTTTTT
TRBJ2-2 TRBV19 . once CASSAQGNTGELFF TGTGCCAGTAGTGCTCAGGGGAACACCGGGGAGCTGTTTTTT
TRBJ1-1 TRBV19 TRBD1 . CASSATGALNTEAFF TGTGCCAGTAGTGCTACAGGGGCCTTGAACACTGAAGCTTTCTTT
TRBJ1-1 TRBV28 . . CASSLGGRSNTEAFF TGTGCCAGCAGTTTGGGGGGACGGTCGAACACTGAAGCTTTCTTT
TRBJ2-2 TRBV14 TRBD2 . CASSQVYLAGDYTGELFF TGTGCCAGCAGCCAAGTGTACTTGGCGGGGGACTACACCGGGGAGCTGTTTTTT
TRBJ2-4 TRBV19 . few CASEGSTKNIQYF TGTGCCAGTGAGGGATCGACCAAAAACATTCAGTACTTC
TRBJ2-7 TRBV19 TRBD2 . CASSATSAKSSYEQYF TGTGCCAGTAGTGCGACTAGCGCTAAAAGCTCCTACGAGCAGTACTTC
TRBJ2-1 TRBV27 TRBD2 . CASSLSWSAGGYNEQFF TGTGCCAGCAGTTTATCGTGGTCGGCGGGGGGCTACAATGAGCAGTTCTTC
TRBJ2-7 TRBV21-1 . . CASGYGRGRWEQYF TGTGCCAGCGGGTACGGCAGGGGGCGGTGGGAGCAGTACTTC
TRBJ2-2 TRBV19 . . CASSLTGNTGELFF TGTGCCAGTAGTCTAACAGGGAACACCGGGGAGCTGTTTTTT
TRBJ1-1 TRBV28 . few CASSIHGGADEAFF TGTGCCAGCAGTATCCATGGGGGGGCAGATGAAGCTTTCTTT
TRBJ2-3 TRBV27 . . CASSLNPDPSTDTQYF TGTGCCAGCAGTTTAAACCCGGACCCTAGCACAGATACGCAGTATTTT
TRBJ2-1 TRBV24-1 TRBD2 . CATSRGLAGDNEQFF TGTGCCACCAGTAGGGGTCTAGCGGGGGACAATGAGCAGTTCTTC
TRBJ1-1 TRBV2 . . CAGSGQGQLKEAFF TGTGCCGGGTCCGGACAAGGGCAGCTAAAGGAAGCTTTCTTT
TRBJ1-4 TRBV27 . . CASSLSSPNEKLFF TGTGCCAGCAGTTTAAGCAGCCCGAATGAAAAACTGTTTTTT
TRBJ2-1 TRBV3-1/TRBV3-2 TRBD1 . CASSQWDSAFF TGTGCCAGCAGCCAATGGGACAGCGCATTCTTC
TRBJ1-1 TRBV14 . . CASSQVDTEAFF TGTGCCAGCAGCCAGGTCGACACTGAAGCTTTCTTT
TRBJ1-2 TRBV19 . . CASRRGPGQIYGYTF TGTGCCAGTAGGAGGGGCCCCGGACAGATCTATGGCTACACCTTC
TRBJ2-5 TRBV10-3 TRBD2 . CAISEGSGGQETQYF TGTGCCATCAGTGAAGGTAGCGGGGGGCAAGAGACCCAGTACTTC
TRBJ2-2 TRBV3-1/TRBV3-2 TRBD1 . CASRRAGTGNTGELFF TGTGCCAGCAGACGCGCCGGGACAGGGAACACCGGGGAGCTGTTTTTT
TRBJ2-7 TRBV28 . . CASSLYGLGYF TGTGCCAGCAGTTTATATGGGCTTGGGTACTTC
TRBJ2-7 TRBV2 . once CASSAGSVGSEQYF TGTGCCAGCAGTGCAGGGTCAGTGGGTAGCGAGCAGTACTTC
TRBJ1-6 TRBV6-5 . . CASSYSPGTTNSPLHF TGTGCCAGCAGTTACTCCCCAGGGACTACCAATTCACCCCTCCACTTT
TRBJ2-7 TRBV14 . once CASSQMRQTPRREQYF TGTGCCAGCAGCCAAATGAGACAAACCCCACGGCGGGAGCAGTACTTC